The clone carrying this T cell receptor beta chain was seen at least ten times. The entry originates in a study of T cells in Graves' hyperthyroidism and ophthalmopathy. RNA transcripts served as the template for amplifying TCR beta CDR3 regions. Carried out on the TCR CDR3, a first-round RT-PCR used the HTBI primer set. TCRdb passed the multiplex PCR reads through MiXCR, listing each CDR3 protein once. The table includes around 360,000 distinct CDR3 sequences, 13% to 15% detected once. Germline lookup yields CDR1 SNHLY and CDR2 FYNNEI. This CDR3 comprises 14 residues. Trimming removed 7 bases from V and 1 base from J; junction bases left unmatched: 5.

This receptor was taken from a woman in her fifties or sixties with Graves' ophthalmopathy. Sequencing was carried out using blood. This chain uses TRBV2 with TRBJ1-1; TRBD1 aligns across 8 bases. DNA for the CDR3: TGTGCCAGCACCCGGACAGGGCAGAACACTGAAGCTTTCTTT. Protein sequence: CASTRTGQNTEAFF.